This T cell receptor (beta chain) was profiled in a study of blood T cell repertoires in COVID-19. Study background: COVID-19 samples from acute and convalescent phases originated in the United States, Italy and Spain.

V lost 4 bases and J 6 bases, leaving 14 bases between the germline ends. CDR3 size: 14 residues. CDR1 SGHRS and CDR2 YFSETQ come from the germline V gene. Under the authors' procedure: Scientists estimated how many nucleated cells there were by amplifying reference gene primers. The method was immunoSEQ multiplex PCR; TCRdb's version includes in-frame clones alone and lacks a portion of them. The DNA gave D and trimming, while V, J and clone size come from that table. The sample includes about 140,000 clones, 85% to 90% of them seen just once. Source material: peripheral blood. This sequence joins TRBV5-1 and TRBJ2-1; a possible D gene is TRBD2 (5 bases). This TCR was sampled from a man aged 55-75 years with active or convalescent COVID-19. CDR3 bases: TGCGCCAGCAGCCTACAGACTACTTCCAATGAGCAGTTCTTC. Translating it yields CASSLQTTSNEQFF.